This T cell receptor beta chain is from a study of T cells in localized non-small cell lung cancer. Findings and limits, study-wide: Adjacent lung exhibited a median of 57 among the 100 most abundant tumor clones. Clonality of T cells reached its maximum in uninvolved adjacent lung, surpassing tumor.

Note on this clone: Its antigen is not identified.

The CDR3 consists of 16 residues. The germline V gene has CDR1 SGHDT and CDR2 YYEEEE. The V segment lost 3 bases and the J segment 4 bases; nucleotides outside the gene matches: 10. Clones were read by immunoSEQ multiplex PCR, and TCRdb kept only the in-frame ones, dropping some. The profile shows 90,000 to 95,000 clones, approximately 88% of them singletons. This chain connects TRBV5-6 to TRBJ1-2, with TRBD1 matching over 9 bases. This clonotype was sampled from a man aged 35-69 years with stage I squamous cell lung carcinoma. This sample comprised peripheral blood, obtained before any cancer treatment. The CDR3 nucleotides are TGTGCCAGCAGCTATAGGGACAGGGAAAGGAGCTATGGCTACACCTTC. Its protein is CASSYRDRERSYGYTF.